This TCR beta chain was found in a study of Ad26.COV2.S vaccination and SARS-CoV-2 variants. Study details: By the intramuscular route, Ad26.COV2.S was given once, or twice 56 days apart. Study-wide results and limits: After vaccination, substantial breadth of spike-specific CD8+ and CD4+ responses was reported.

There are 15 residues in the CDR3. J lost 4 bases, V lost 4 bases, and 8 bases had no gene match. Looked up from germline, CDR1 is SGHNT and CDR2 is YYREEE (reference sequence). Treatment in this sample: about 20 received Ad26.COV2.S at low or high dose, single or two shots; roughly 5 received placebo; per-sample allocation not given. The samples date from day 63 after the first vaccine or placebo injection. Whoever gave the sample was an adult aged 18-55 years in Boston. The method was immunoSEQ multiplex PCR; TCRdb's version includes in-frame clones alone and lacks a portion of them. Of approximately 350,000 clones in the sample, roughly 91% are singletons; the top ten hold 3.4%. A note on this clone: As yet, its antigen is unknown.

The chain uses TRBV5-4 and TRBJ1-5; 7 nucleotides align to TRBD1. The receptor was isolated from a person aged 18 to 59 who received the Ad26.COV2.S COVID-19 vaccine or a placebo. The sequenced sample was peripheral blood, obtained in a trial of Ad26.COV2.S vaccine versus placebo. The CDR3 sequence is CASSIGTAKNQPQHF. The CDR3 DNA follows: TGTGCCAGCAGCATAGGGACAGCCAAGAATCAGCCCCAGCATTTT.